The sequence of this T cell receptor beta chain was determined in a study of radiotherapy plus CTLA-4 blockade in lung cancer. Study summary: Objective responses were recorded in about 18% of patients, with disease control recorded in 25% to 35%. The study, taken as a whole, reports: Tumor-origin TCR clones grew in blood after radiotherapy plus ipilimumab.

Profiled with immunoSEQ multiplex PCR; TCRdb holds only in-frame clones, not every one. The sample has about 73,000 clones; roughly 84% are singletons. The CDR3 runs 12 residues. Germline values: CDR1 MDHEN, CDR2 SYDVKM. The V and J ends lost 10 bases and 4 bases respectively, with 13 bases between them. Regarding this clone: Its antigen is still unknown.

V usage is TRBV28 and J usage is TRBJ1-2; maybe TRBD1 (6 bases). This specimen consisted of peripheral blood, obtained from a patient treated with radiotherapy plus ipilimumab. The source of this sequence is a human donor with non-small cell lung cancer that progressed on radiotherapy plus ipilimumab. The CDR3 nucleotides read TGTGCCACCCGGACAGAACCCTATGGCTACACCTTC. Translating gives CATRTEPYGYTF.